Listed below are T cell receptor beta chains from one sample, sequenced in a study of shared T cell receptors in the human thymus. TCRdb's copy holds only in-frame clones and misses some; the assay was immunoSEQ multiplex PCR. The profile shows hundreds of thousands of clones, roughly 90% of them singletons. This same sample was also taken into another study, of human thymus T cells.

What was sequenced was thymocytes. These TCRs come from a boy under three years old with a congenital heart defect. The CDR3 runs from the conserved cysteine through the conserved F or W. A D gene is named only where the DNA matches it firmly. Clone size is not always given. Where it is, it says once, few, many or a class for expanded clones.

v_call	d_call	cdr3_length	j_call	clone_size	cdr3_nt	cdr3_aa
TRBV19	TRBD1	16	TRBJ2-2	few	TGTGCCAGTAGTGTCAGACAGGGGGGGAACACCGGGGAGCTGTTTTTT	CASSVRQGGNTGELFF
TRBV28	TRBD1	16	TRBJ2-7	-	TGTGCCAGCAGTTTTACCCCGGGACAGGCAACCTACGAGCAGTACTTC	CASSFTPGQATYEQYF
TRBV5-1	TRBD2	16	TRBJ2-1	-	TGCGCCAGCAGCCGGCCCGGGACTAGCGGCTACAATGAGCAGTTCTTC	CASSRPGTSGYNEQFF
TRBV4-1	-	18	TRBJ1-5	-	TGCGCCAGCAGCCACCCAGAACAGGACGGAATTTCTGATCAGCCCCAGCATTTT	CASSHPEQDGISDQPQHF
TRBV4-2	-	14	TRBJ1-1	-	TGTGCCAGCAGCCGTACTACAGGGAAACCTGAAGCTTTCTTT	CASSRTTGKPEAFF
TRBV27	-	12	TRBJ2-2	-	TGTGCCGCCCGGGGGAACACCGGGGAGCTGTTTTTT	CAARGNTGELFF
TRBV2	-	16	TRBJ2-7	-	TGTGCCAGCAGTGAAATAGGCGGGCAGAGCTCCTACGAGCAGTACTTC	CASSEIGGQSSYEQYF
TRBV27	-	16	TRBJ2-3	-	TGTGCCAGCGGGCCCAGGGGCCCAATCGCGACAGATACGCAGTATTTT	CASGPRGPIATDTQYF
TRBV19	TRBD2	14	TRBJ2-3	-	TGTGCCAGCACCACCGGGAGGGCTTCAGATACGCAGTATTTT	CASTTGRASDTQYF
TRBV27	TRBD2	19	TRBJ2-1	-	TGTGCCAGCAGTGTTCCGGGACTAGCGGGAGAGGCATCCTACAATGAGCAGTTCTTC	CASSVPGLAGEASYNEQFF
TRBV10-1	TRBD2	13	TRBJ2-7	-	TGCGCCAGCAGTGTGGGGGAGGGCTACGAGCAGTACTTC	CASSVGEGYEQYF
TRBV6-4	-	15	TRBJ2-7	-	TGTGCCAGCAGTCCTTCTCCGGTCCCCCCTTACGAGCAGTACTTC	CASSPSPVPPYEQYF
TRBV28	TRBD2	16	TRBJ2-7	-	TGTGCCAGCAGTTCCCCTATTAGCGGGAGTCCCGACGAGCAGTACTTC	CASSSPISGSPDEQYF
TRBV19	TRBD1	14	TRBJ2-7	once	TGTGCCAGTAGCCCGAAGGACAGGGCCCACGAGCAGTACTTC	CASSPKDRAHEQYF